This passage covers 25 T cell receptor beta chains from one sample sequenced in a study of T-cell memory formation after mild COVID-19. TCRdb fed the 5' RACE reads into MiXCR, producing one record per CDR3 protein. The sample shows about 470,000 distinct CDR3 sequences, approximately 25% of them seen only once. Sequences were obtained from PBMCs or a T cell subset sorted from them (not recorded which). These receptors were taken from an adult woman who had mild COVID-19 (a few samples of this study predate the infection). Cell type and time point are not known.

The chain links TRBV2 to TRBJ2-1, with 10 bases fitting TRBD2. After removal of 6 bases from V and 2 bases from J, the junction contained 7 bases not matched to a gene. The CDR3 totals 16 residues. Germline CDR1 reads SNHLY; CDR2 reads FYNNEI. The chain's CDR3 is CASRAPGTSAYNEQFF. In DNA, the CDR3 is TGTGCCAGCAGGGCCCCCGGGACTAGCGCCTACAATGAGCAGTTCTTC.

The rearrangement links TRBV6-5 to TRBJ1-2; the match to TRBD1 covers 7 bases. The trim removed 0 bases at V and 4 bases at J, leaving 2 bases unmatched. Germline V gene data show CDR1 as MNHEY and CDR2 as SVGAGI. CDR3 length: 14 residues. The CDR3, as DNA: TGTGCCAGCAGTTACTCGACAGGGATCTATGGCTACACCTTC. The encoded protein is CASSYSTGIYGYTF.

The chain is built from TRBV12-3 or TRBV12-4 and TRBJ2-5; TRBD2 agrees at 9 bases. After removal of 6 bases from V and 5 bases from J, the junction contained 4 bases not matched to a gene. The CDR3 consists of 13 residues. The DNA for the CDR3 is TGTGCCAGCAGAGACGCGGGAGGGGAGACCCAGTACTTC. This sequence encodes CASRDAGGETQYF.

The rearrangement links TRBV24-1 to TRBJ2-5; TRBD1 agrees at 11 bases. V gave up 6 bases and J gave up 4 bases; unmatched junction bases: 3. CDR1 and CDR2 from the germline V gene are KGHDR and SFDVKD. The CDR3 totals 14 residues. CDR3 DNA: TGTGCCACCAGTTGGGGACAGGGGGGAGAGACCCAGTACTTC. Translating gives CATSWGQGGETQYF.

The chain carries TRBV29-1 and TRBJ2-1; D is uncertain. Trimming took off 5 bases at V and 0 bases at J, with 8 bases between the two ends. From germline, CDR1 is SQVTM and CDR2 ANQGSEA. This CDR3 has 13 residues. Here the CDR3 reads CSVSGSSYNEQFF. The CDR3 DNA follows: TGCAGCGTTTCCGGTAGCTCCTACAATGAGCAGTTCTTC.

V and J are TRBV5-1 and TRBJ2-2; TRBD1 might be the D (6 bases). Germline V gives CDR1 SGHRS, CDR2 YFSETQ. V lost 3 bases and J lost 3, with 12 bases in between. The CDR3 extends over 15 amino acids. CDR3 loop: CASSYRDTDTGELFF. The CDR3 DNA follows: TGCGCCAGCAGCTACAGGGACACCGACACCGGGGAGCTGTTTTTT. Complete variable domain (other parts from reference TRBV5-1 and TRBJ2-2): KAGVTQTPRYLIKTRGQQVTLSCSPISGHRSVSWYQQTPGQGLQFLFEYFSETQRNKGNFPGRFSGRQFSNSRSEMNVSTLELGDSALYLCASSYRDTDTGELFFGEGSRLTVL.

V is TRBV9 and J is TRBJ2-3; 7 bases match TRBD2. Trimming took 4 bases from V and 9 from J; bases not matched to a gene: 11. The CDR3 totals 14 residues. Germline V gene lookup returns CDR1 SGDLS and CDR2 YYNGEE. The CDR3 DNA is TGTGCCAGCAGCCTAGGGAGGGCCGGTGAGACGCAGTATTTT. As protein: CASSLGRAGETQYF.

This rearrangement joins TRBV20-1 to TRBJ2-7; 7 positions agree with TRBD1. With V trimmed by 3 bases and J by 7 bases, 9 bases remained unmatched. The V gene's germline CDR1 is DFQATT and CDR2 SNEGSKA (reference sequence). The CDR3 runs to 13 residues. In nucleotides, the CDR3 is TGCAGTGCTAGTAGAACAGGGGTCGGGGAGCAGTACTTC. It translates to CSASRTGVGEQYF.

Only a few counts were recorded for this clonotype. J is TRBJ2-7 and V is TRBV7-8, with TRBD2 identical over 8 bases. Looked up from germline, CDR1 is SGHVS and CDR2 is FQNEAQ. V shed 7 bases, J shed 0 bases, and the junction held 11 bases outside the gene matches. CDR3 length: 16 amino acids. CDR3 amino acids: CASTSFGGTSSYEQYF. DNA for the CDR3: TGTGCCAGCACCAGCTTCGGGGGGACTAGCTCCTACGAGCAGTACTTC.

This chain links TRBV5-4 with TRBJ2-1; 7 bases match TRBD2. The junction had 8 bases not matched to a gene; V was cut back by 0 bases and J by 8 bases. Germline-derived CDR1 and CDR2 are SGHNT and YYREEE (reference sequence). The CDR3 runs 15 residues. CDR3 sequence (DNA): TGTGCCAGCAGCTTGGCGGGGGACTATTATCATGAGCAGTTCTTC. Its translation: CASSLAGDYYHEQFF. The whole variable domain, remainder taken from reference TRBV5-4 and TRBJ2-1, is ETGVTQSPTHLIKTRGQQVTLRCSSQSGHNTVSWYQQALGQGPQFIFQYYREEENGRGNFPPRFSGLQFPNYSSELNVNALELDDSALYLCASSLAGDYYHEQFFGPGTRLTVL.

This chain links TRBV5-1 with TRBJ2-3, with 9 bases identical to TRBD2. The germline V gene encodes CDR1 SGHRS and CDR2 YFSETQ. This CDR3 is 15 amino acids long. The V gene end was trimmed by 4 bases and the J gene end by 1 base; junction bases not matched to a gene: 4. The CDR3 loop is CASSRWTSGTDTQYF. In DNA form, the CDR3 reads TGCGCCAGCAGCCGGTGGACTAGCGGCACAGATACGCAGTATTTT.

This chain connects TRBV7-9 to TRBJ1-2, with D perhaps TRBD1 (6 bases). The CDR3 length is 17 residues. The V end lost 4 bases, the J end lost 4 bases, and 22 bases lay between the germline ends. Germline-derived CDR1 and CDR2 are SEHNR and FQNEAQ (reference sequence). CDR3 in DNA: TGTGCCAGCAGCTCCCCAAACCCGACAGGAGTCCCCTATGGCTACACCTTC. Translating it yields CASSSPNPTGVPYGYTF.

This clonotype occurred a few times. The chain employs TRBV14 and TRBJ2-5; 10 nucleotides align to TRBD2. Germline loops: CDR1 SGHDN, CDR2 FVKESK. V dropped 4 bases and J dropped 5; count of bases not matched to a gene: 7. CDR3 size: 15 residues. CDR3 coding DNA: TGTGCCAGCAGCCCTCTAGCGGGGGCCTGGGAGACCCAGTACTTC. Its translation is CASSPLAGAWETQYF. Drawing the rest from reference TRBV14 and TRBJ2-5, the complete variable domain is EAGVTQFPSHSVIEKGQTVTLRCDPISGHDNLYWYRRVMGKEIKFLLHFVKESKQDESGMPNNRFLAERTGGTYSTLKVQPAELEDSGVYFCASSPLAGAWETQYFGPGTRLLVL.

This clonotype occurred a few times. V gene TRBV7-2 combines with J gene TRBJ2-7; 12 nucleotides agree with TRBD2. The CDR3 consists of 16 residues. Unmatched junction bases numbered 1, after V lost 1 base and J lost 0 bases. In germline, CDR1 is SGHTA, CDR2 FQGNSA. The CDR3 spells CASSLVLAGGSYEQYF. DNA of the CDR3: TGTGCCAGCAGCTTAGTACTAGCGGGGGGCTCCTACGAGCAGTACTTC.

This chain joins TRBV10-3 and TRBJ2-3; D is unresolved. This CDR3 has 15 amino acids. V shed 0 bases and J shed 8 bases, with 15 bases lying between them. Germline values: CDR1 ENHRY, CDR2 SYGVKD. The CDR3 region has the DNA TGTGCCATCAGTGAGTCCCAGGCTGGCGCTGCTACGCAGTATTTT. This codes for CAISESQAGAATQYF.

This clonotype was found a few times. The chain is built from TRBV12-3 or TRBV12-4 and TRBJ2-6; 10 bases align to TRBD1. CDR3 length equals 16 residues. V was pared by 6 bases and J by 0 bases, with 2 bases of the junction left unmatched. Here the CDR3 DNA reads TGTGCCAGCAGCCGGACAGGGGGCTCTGGGGCCAACGTCCTGACTTTC. Translating it yields CASSRTGGSGANVLTF.

This clonotype was observed a few times. CDR3 in amino acids: CASSATGSRNQPQHF. The CDR3 DNA reads as TGTGCCAGCAGTGCGACAGGGAGTAGGAATCAGCCCCAGCATTTT. The chain employs TRBV6-1 and TRBJ1-5, with 7 bases matching TRBD1. This CDR3 is 15 amino acids long. CDR1 is MNHNS, CDR2 SASEGT, per germline. Unmatched junction bases numbered 7, after V lost 4 bases and J lost 4 bases.

In this sample, this clonotype turned up many times. The CDR3 sequence: CASSFNSGGISETQYF. DNA of the CDR3: TGCGCCAGCAGCTTTAATAGCGGGGGAATCTCAGAGACCCAGTACTTC. The gene calls are TRBV5-1 and TRBJ2-5, with 9 bases identical to TRBD2. Germline lookup yields CDR1 SGHRS and CDR2 YFSETQ. With V trimmed by 2 bases and J by 4 bases, 9 bases remained unmatched. CDR3 size: 16 residues.

CDR3 amino acids: CASSLAQGSAGELFF. As DNA, the CDR3 is TGCGCCAGCAGCTTGGCCCAGGGGAGTGCCGGGGAGCTGTTTTTT. The chain links TRBV5-1 to TRBJ2-2; D possibly corresponds to TRBD1 (6 bases). V lost 0 bases and J 6 bases, leaving 12 bases between the germline ends. Germline V gives CDR1 SGHRS, CDR2 YFSETQ. This CDR3 comprises 15 residues.

The chain recombines TRBV7-9 with TRBJ2-5; no definite D call. The CDR3 has 13 amino acids. The ends were cut back, 1 base at V and 3 bases at J, with 6 bases in the middle. The germline gives CDR1 SEHNR, CDR2 FQNEAQ (reference sequence). CDR3 bases: TGTGCCAGCAGCTTAGACGGAAAAGAGACCCAGTACTTC. It specifies CASSLDGKETQYF.

The chain recombines TRBV27 with TRBJ2-7, with 13 bases fitting TRBD2. Germline-derived CDR1 and CDR2 are MNHEY and SMNVEV (reference sequence). J lost 5 bases, V lost 8 bases, and 6 bases had no gene match. This CDR3 is 14 amino acids long. CDR3 sequence: CASRGLAGIHEQYF. CDR3 nucleotide sequence: TGTGCCAGCCGGGGACTAGCGGGGATCCACGAGCAGTACTTC.

This clonotype was counted a few times. V is TRBV5-1 and J is TRBJ1-2; a weak D match, TRBD1 (6 bases). The V gene's germline CDR1 is SGHRS and CDR2 YFSETQ. The CDR3 extends over 15 amino acids. Trimming pared 5 bases from V and 2 bases from J, leaving 16 bases between. The CDR3 protein is CASSGAGQTNYGYTF. In DNA form, the CDR3 reads TGCGCCAGCAGTGGGGCTGGACAGACCAACTATGGCTACACCTTC. Complete variable domain (other parts from reference TRBV5-1 and TRBJ1-2): KAGVTQTPRYLIKTRGQQVTLSCSPISGHRSVSWYQQTPGQGLQFLFEYFSETQRNKGNFPGRFSGRQFSNSRSEMNVSTLELGDSALYLCASSGAGQTNYGYTFGSGTRLTVV.

This clonotype was seen more than once but under ten times. The rearrangement joins TRBV5-1 to TRBJ2-7; 16 nucleotides line up with TRBD2. There are 17 residues in the CDR3. V dropped 4 bases and J dropped 1; count of bases not matched to a gene: 5. Germline V gives CDR1 SGHRS, CDR2 YFSETQ. The CDR3 DNA is TGCGCCAGCAGCCTGGGACTAGCGGGGGGGGCATCCTACGAGCAGTACTTC. Translating it yields CASSLGLAGGASYEQYF.

The chain has TRBV7-2 and TRBJ1-6; D perhaps matches TRBD1 (5 bases). Germline V gene lookup returns CDR1 SGHTA and CDR2 FQGNSA. CDR3 size: 19 residues. Trimming shortened V by 5 bases and J by 0 bases, and 20 bases separated the two germline ends. The CDR3 DNA reads TGTGCCAGCAGCCGGGAGAGGGACGGCTGGAGCTCCTATAATTCACCCCTCCACTTT. Amino acids: CASSRERDGWSSYNSPLHF. The variable domain in full, with the rest retrieved from reference TRBV7-2 and TRBJ1-6, is GAGVSQSPSNKVTEKGKDVELRCDPISGHTALYWYRQSLGQGLEFLIYFQGNSAPDKSGLPSDRFSAERTGGSVSTLTIQRTQQEDSAVYLCASSRERDGWSSYNSPLHFGNGTRLTVT.

This clonotype was detected a few times. This chain uses TRBV24-1 with TRBJ2-1, with D possibly matching TRBD2 (5 bases). Germline assignment: CDR1 KGHDR and CDR2 SFDVKD. The length of the CDR3 is 14 residues. Trimming removed 3 bases at V and 12 bases at J, with 17 bases between. Here the CDR3 reads CATSDRGWEKGQFF. The CDR3 nucleotides read TGTGCCACCAGTGATCGCGGCTGGGAGAAGGGGCAGTTCTTC.